This T cell receptor beta chain was found in a study of blood T cells in healthy people across ages. Per germline, CDR1 LNHNV and CDR2 YYDKDF (reference sequence). This CDR3 is 15 amino acids long. Each donor supplied approximately 10 milliliters of peripheral blood. Notes on the study in general: TCR beta diversity per million T cells fell roughly linearly with age.

To note about this clonotype: The antigen is undetermined.

The use of a sample-barcoded 5' primer and a J-beta primer mix characterized a second PCR of roughly 6 to 11 cycles. TCRdb fed the 5' RACE reads into MiXCR, producing one record per CDR3 protein. The repertoire holds around 990,000 distinct CDR3 sequences, with 25% as singletons. This sample was also put to use in a study of T cells of mothers and their children. In that study: Maternal samples each gave over 9 million TCR beta CDR3 reads, and child samples roughly 3 million each. Similar effects of thymic selection on TCR recombination output were recorded in related and unrelated pairs.

The source is a girl aged 2-10 years in good health. Sequenced input: blood. The V gene is TRBV15, the J gene TRBJ2-1, with D possibly TRBD2 on 6 matching bases. The better agreement between TRBJ2-7 and the DNA end casts doubt on the J call. This chain's CDR3 is CATSRDHAGTYEQYF. In DNA, the CDR3 is TGTGCCACCAGCAGAGATCATGCGGGGACCTACGAGCAGTACTTC.